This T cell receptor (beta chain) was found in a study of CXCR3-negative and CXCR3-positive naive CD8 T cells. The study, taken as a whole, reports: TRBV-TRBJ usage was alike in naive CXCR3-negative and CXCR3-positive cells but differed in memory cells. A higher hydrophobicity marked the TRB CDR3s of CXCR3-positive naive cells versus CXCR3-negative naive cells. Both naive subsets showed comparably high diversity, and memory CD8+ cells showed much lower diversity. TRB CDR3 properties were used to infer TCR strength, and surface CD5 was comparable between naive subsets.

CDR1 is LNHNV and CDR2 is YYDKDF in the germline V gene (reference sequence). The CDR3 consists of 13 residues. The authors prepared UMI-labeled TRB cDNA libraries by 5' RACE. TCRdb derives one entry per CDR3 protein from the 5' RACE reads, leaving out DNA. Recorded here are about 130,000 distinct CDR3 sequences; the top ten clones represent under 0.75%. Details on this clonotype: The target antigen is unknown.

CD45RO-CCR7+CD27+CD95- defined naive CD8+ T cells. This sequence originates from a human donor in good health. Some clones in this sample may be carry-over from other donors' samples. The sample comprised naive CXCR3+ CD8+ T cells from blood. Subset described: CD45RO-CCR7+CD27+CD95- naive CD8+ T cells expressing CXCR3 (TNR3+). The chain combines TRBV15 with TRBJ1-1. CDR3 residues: CATSRAGGTEAFF.